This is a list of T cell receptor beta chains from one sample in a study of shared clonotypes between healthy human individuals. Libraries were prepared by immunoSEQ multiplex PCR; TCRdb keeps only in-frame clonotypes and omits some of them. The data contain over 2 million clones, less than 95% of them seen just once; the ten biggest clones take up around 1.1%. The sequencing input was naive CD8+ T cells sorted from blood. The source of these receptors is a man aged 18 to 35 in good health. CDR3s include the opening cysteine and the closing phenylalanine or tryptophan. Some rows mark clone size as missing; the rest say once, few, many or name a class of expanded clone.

CASSFGSGPDEQYF,TRBJ2-7,-,TRBV5-6
CATSTTGLVQPQHF,TRBJ1-5,-,TRBV15
CASSEAITNEKLFF,TRBJ1-4,once,TRBV2
CASSQGLAGDTDTQYF,TRBJ2-3,-,TRBV4-3
CASSTSRDSTQWETQYF,TRBJ2-5,-,TRBV2
CASEGGLAGEETQYF,TRBJ2-5,-,TRBV21-1
CASSPFSSGSNEQYF,TRBJ2-7,-,TRBV11-2
CASSSGTSGNIQYF,TRBJ2-4,-,TRBV7-2
CASSSGDSKYEQFF,TRBJ2-1,-,TRBV7-3
CASSPGLAFEQYF,TRBJ2-7,-,TRBV6-5
CASSGGGWDQPQHF,TRBJ1-5,-,TRBV5-8
CASSLQPGGADTQYF,TRBJ2-3,-,TRBV6-5
CAWRGGEQYF,TRBJ2-7,-,TRBV30